The rows below give T cell receptor beta chains drawn from one sample of a study of graft-versus-host responses after intestinal transplantation. Their target antigens are unknown. Sequenced by immunoSEQ multiplex PCR; TCRdb stores in-frame clones only, minus some. The table records 20,000 to 25,000 clones, around 82% of them present only once. This specimen consisted of unstimulated CD8+ T cells sorted from spleen or lymph node cells, obtained before transplant. The receptor set was obtained from a human donor who was the organ donor for an intestinal transplant. Each CDR3 is given with its conserved first and last residue. Each record gives: clone size, J gene, V gene, D gene, CDR3 protein, CDR3 DNA. A D gene is named only where the DNA matches it firmly. Size values are once, few and many counts, or a class for expanded clones, and some rows have none.

abundance: -
j_gene: TRBJ2-1
v_gene: TRBV27
d_gene: -
CDR3aa: CASSLSTGNNEQFF
CDR3nt: TGTGCCAGCAGTTTATCCACAGGGAACAATGAGCAGTTCTTC

abundance: once
j_gene: TRBJ2-7
v_gene: TRBV7-9
d_gene: -
CDR3aa: CASSRTDNGKSYEQYF
CDR3nt: TGTGCCAGCAGCCGCACGGACAACGGGAAGTCCTACGAGCAGTACTTC

abundance: -
j_gene: TRBJ2-3
v_gene: TRBV9
d_gene: TRBD2
CDR3aa: CASSGGRDTQYF
CDR3nt: TGTGCCAGCAGCGGTGGGAGGGACACGCAGTATTTT

abundance: -
j_gene: TRBJ2-2
v_gene: TRBV7-2
d_gene: TRBD2
CDR3aa: CASSLIAGGNTGELFF
CDR3nt: TGTGCCAGCAGCTTAATAGCGGGGGGGAACACCGGGGAGCTGTTTTTT

abundance: -
j_gene: TRBJ1-1
v_gene: TRBV6-5
d_gene: -
CDR3aa: CASSYTAENTEAFF
CDR3nt: TGTGCCAGCAGTTACACCGCGGAGAACACTGAAGCTTTCTTT

abundance: -
j_gene: TRBJ2-7
v_gene: TRBV11-2
d_gene: TRBD2
CDR3aa: CASSLGHSGSSYEQYF
CDR3nt: TGTGCCAGCAGCTTAGGCCATAGCGGGAGCTCCTACGAGCAGTACTTC

abundance: -
j_gene: TRBJ2-7
v_gene: TRBV5-1
d_gene: TRBD1
CDR3aa: CASSFGTGGSYEQYF
CDR3nt: TGCGCCAGCAGCTTCGGGACAGGGGGCTCATACGAGCAGTACTTC

abundance: once
j_gene: TRBJ2-1
v_gene: TRBV19
d_gene: -
CDR3aa: CASSIFRDNEQFF
CDR3nt: TGTGCCAGTAGTATTTTCAGGGACAATGAGCAGTTCTTC

abundance: few
j_gene: TRBJ1-6
v_gene: TRBV2
d_gene: -
CDR3aa: CASSELRTLHF
CDR3nt: TGTGCCAGCAGTGAACTCCGCACCCTCCACTTT

abundance: -
j_gene: TRBJ2-7
v_gene: TRBV5-8
d_gene: TRBD1
CDR3aa: CASSLGGSVSPGGYEQYF
CDR3nt: TGTGCCAGCAGCTTAGGAGGCTCCGTTAGTCCAGGGGGCTACGAGCAGTACTTC

abundance: -
j_gene: TRBJ2-1
v_gene: TRBV21-1
d_gene: -
CDR3aa: CASSGRDQTFTSVKKCEQFF
CDR3nt: TGTGCCAGCAGCGGCCGGGACCAGACCTTTACGTCCGTCAAAAAGTGTGAGCAGTTCTTC

abundance: -
j_gene: TRBJ2-2
v_gene: TRBV5-4
d_gene: TRBD1
CDR3aa: CASSLRTGGYHPNTGELFF
CDR3nt: TGTGCCAGCAGCTTACGGACAGGGGGCTACCATCCGAACACCGGGGAGCTGTTTTTT

abundance: -
j_gene: TRBJ1-4
v_gene: TRBV4-3
d_gene: -
CDR3aa: CASSQVSGRINEKLFF
CDR3nt: TGCGCCAGCAGCCAAGTCTCCGGACGGATAAATGAAAAACTGTTTTTT

abundance: -
j_gene: TRBJ2-7
v_gene: TRBV23-1
d_gene: -
CDR3aa: CASSQSDSYEQYF
CDR3nt: TGCGCCAGCAGTCAATCAGACTCCTACGAGCAGTACTTC

abundance: -
j_gene: TRBJ1-4
v_gene: TRBV10-3
d_gene: -
CDR3aa: CAISEKKHEKLFF
CDR3nt: TGTGCCATCAGTGAGAAGAAACACGAAAAACTGTTTTTT

abundance: -
j_gene: TRBJ2-4
v_gene: TRBV5-1
d_gene: -
CDR3aa: CASSLELAKNIQYF
CDR3nt: TGCGCCAGCAGCTTGGAGCTAGCCAAAAACATTCAGTACTTC

abundance: -
j_gene: TRBJ2-5
v_gene: TRBV4-1
d_gene: TRBD1
CDR3aa: CASSPWTGQETQYF
CDR3nt: TGCGCCAGCAGCCCCTGGACAGGGCAAGAGACCCAGTACTTC

abundance: -
j_gene: TRBJ2-1
v_gene: TRBV6-1
d_gene: -
CDR3aa: CASGQEQFF
CDR3nt: TGTGCCAGTGGGCAGGAGCAGTTCTTC

abundance: -
j_gene: TRBJ1-1
v_gene: TRBV5-1
d_gene: -
CDR3aa: CASSLGSTEAFF
CDR3nt: TGCGCCAGCAGCTTGGGTAGCACTGAAGCTTTCTTT

abundance: -
j_gene: TRBJ2-3
v_gene: TRBV5-6
d_gene: TRBD2
CDR3aa: CASSIAGGHSTDTQYF
CDR3nt: TGTGCCAGCAGCATAGCGGGAGGACATAGCACAGATACGCAGTATTTT

abundance: -
j_gene: TRBJ1-4
v_gene: TRBV11-2
d_gene: -
CDR3aa: CASSLGSSRELFF
CDR3nt: TGTGCCAGCAGCTTAGGGTCCAGTAGGGAACTGTTTTTT

abundance: -
j_gene: TRBJ1-1
v_gene: TRBV19
d_gene: -
CDR3aa: CASRGGAEAFF
CDR3nt: TGTGCCAGTAGGGGGGGTGCCGAAGCTTTCTTT

abundance: -
j_gene: TRBJ2-7
v_gene: TRBV6-5
d_gene: -
CDR3aa: CASSSTSAYEQYF
CDR3nt: TGTGCCAGCAGTTCGACTAGTGCCTACGAGCAGTACTTC

abundance: -
j_gene: TRBJ2-7
v_gene: TRBV30
d_gene: -
CDR3aa: CAWSVGQRSYEQYF
CDR3nt: TGTGCCTGGAGTGTCGGACAGCGGTCCTACGAGCAGTACTTC

abundance: -
j_gene: TRBJ2-7
v_gene: TRBV30
d_gene: TRBD2
CDR3aa: CASGLAASEQYF
CDR3nt: TGTGCCTCCGGACTAGCGGCTAGCGAGCAGTACTTC

abundance: -
j_gene: TRBJ2-2
v_gene: TRBV7-9
d_gene: -
CDR3aa: CASSPGPLGTGELFF
CDR3nt: TGTGCCAGCAGCCCGGGACCCCTGGGGACCGGGGAGCTGTTTTTT

abundance: once
j_gene: TRBJ1-2
v_gene: TRBV2
d_gene: -
CDR3aa: CASSDNYGYTF
CDR3nt: TGTGCCAGCAGTGACAACTATGGCTACACCTTC

abundance: -
j_gene: TRBJ1-1
v_gene: TRBV4-1
d_gene: -
CDR3aa: CASSQDAGAVAEAFF
CDR3nt: TGCGCCAGCAGCCAAGATGCAGGGGCGGTCGCTGAAGCTTTCTTT

abundance: -
j_gene: TRBJ1-4
v_gene: TRBV19
d_gene: -
CDR3aa: CASTLQGISEKLFF
CDR3nt: TGTGCCAGTACTCTCCAGGGGATTAGTGAAAAACTGTTTTTT

abundance: -
j_gene: TRBJ2-3
v_gene: TRBV19
d_gene: TRBD2
CDR3aa: CASSIQLAPDRADTQYF
CDR3nt: TGTGCCAGTAGTATCCAACTAGCGCCTGACCGGGCGGATACGCAGTATTTT

abundance: -
j_gene: TRBJ2-7
v_gene: TRBV19
d_gene: TRBD1
CDR3aa: CASSIAGGETYEQYF
CDR3nt: TGTGCCAGTAGTATAGCAGGGGGCGAAACCTACGAGCAGTACTTC

abundance: -
j_gene: TRBJ2-1
v_gene: TRBV5-8
d_gene: TRBD1
CDR3aa: CASSLRDRGLDGEQFF
CDR3nt: TGTGCCAGCAGCCTCCGGGACAGGGGACTAGACGGTGAGCAGTTCTTC

abundance: -
j_gene: TRBJ1-1
v_gene: TRBV19
d_gene: TRBD1
CDR3aa: CASSIGDRDHTEAFF
CDR3nt: TGTGCCAGTAGTATCGGTGACAGGGATCACACTGAAGCTTTCTTT

abundance: -
j_gene: TRBJ2-1
v_gene: TRBV2
d_gene: TRBD2
CDR3aa: CARSGGAYNEQFF
CDR3nt: TGTGCCAGGAGCGGGGGGGCCTACAATGAGCAGTTCTTC

abundance: -
j_gene: TRBJ2-3
v_gene: TRBV2
d_gene: TRBD2
CDR3aa: CASSERGLAGVKMGTDTQYF
CDR3nt: TGTGCCAGCAGTGAAAGGGGTCTAGCGGGAGTCAAAATGGGGACAGATACGCAGTATTTT

abundance: -
j_gene: TRBJ2-3
v_gene: TRBV9
d_gene: -
CDR3aa: CASSPHLDLTDTQYF
CDR3nt: TGTGCCAGCAGCCCCCATCTAGATCTCACAGATACGCAGTATTTT

abundance: -
j_gene: TRBJ2-5
v_gene: TRBV7-2
d_gene: TRBD1
CDR3aa: CASSSYNRGRWRETQYF
CDR3nt: TGTGCCAGCAGCTCATATAACAGGGGGCGTTGGAGGGAGACCCAGTACTTC

abundance: -
j_gene: TRBJ2-3
v_gene: TRBV7-6
d_gene: TRBD2
CDR3aa: CASSLPAGGPTDTQYF
CDR3nt: TGTGCCAGCAGCTTGCCCGCGGGGGGACCCACAGATACGCAGTATTTT

abundance: -
j_gene: TRBJ2-7
v_gene: TRBV10-2
d_gene: TRBD2
CDR3aa: CASSERSAGGIYEQYF
CDR3nt: TGCGCCAGCAGTGAAAGGAGTGCGGGGGGAATTTACGAGCAGTACTTC

abundance: once
j_gene: TRBJ2-7
v_gene: TRBV5-5
d_gene: -
CDR3aa: CASSYYKGLTYEQYF
CDR3nt: TGTGCCAGCAGTTACTACAAGGGGCTAACCTACGAGCAGTACTTC

abundance: -
j_gene: TRBJ2-1
v_gene: TRBV6-1
d_gene: TRBD1
CDR3aa: CASSFHQGAYNEQFF
CDR3nt: TGTGCCAGCAGCTTCCATCAGGGGGCCTACAATGAGCAGTTCTTC

abundance: -
j_gene: TRBJ1-2
v_gene: TRBV5-6
d_gene: -
CDR3aa: CASTQPGFLNTYGYTF
CDR3nt: TGTGCCAGCACGCAACCCGGGTTTCTTAATACCTACGGCTACACCTTC

abundance: -
j_gene: TRBJ2-2
v_gene: TRBV6-4
d_gene: -
CDR3aa: CASRGANTGELFF
CDR3nt: TGTGCCAGCCGGGGAGCGAACACCGGGGAGCTGTTTTTT

abundance: -
j_gene: TRBJ2-2
v_gene: TRBV1
d_gene: -
CDR3aa: CTSSGGAGGELFF
CDR3nt: TGCACCAGCAGCGGGGGGGCTGGCGGGGAGCTGTTTTTT

abundance: -
j_gene: TRBJ2-5
v_gene: TRBV4-1
d_gene: -
CDR3aa: CASSQGLGETQYF
CDR3nt: TGCGCCAGCAGCCAAGGACTAGGGGAGACCCAGTACTTC

abundance: -
j_gene: TRBJ2-7
v_gene: TRBV4-3
d_gene: -
CDR3aa: CASSQARSSYEQYF
CDR3nt: TGCGCCAGCAGCCAGGCAAGATCCTCCTACGAGCAGTACTTC

abundance: -
j_gene: TRBJ2-7
v_gene: TRBV7-9
d_gene: TRBD1
CDR3aa: CASSRTGDEQYF
CDR3nt: TGTGCCAGCAGCCGGACAGGGGACGAGCAGTACTTC

abundance: -
j_gene: TRBJ1-2
v_gene: TRBV6-1
d_gene: TRBD1
CDR3aa: CASSEVPLGQANYGYTF
CDR3nt: TGTGCCAGCAGTGAAGTCCCCCTTGGACAGGCTAACTATGGCTACACCTTC